A single TCR beta chain is shown here with its context. Germline V gene sequence: CDR1 LNHDA, CDR2 SQIVND (reference sequence). The V gene end was trimmed by 1 base and the J gene end by 8 bases; junction bases not matched to a gene: 4. The CDR3 runs 15 residues. Original data processing: Amplification with reference gene primers provided the estimates of nucleated cell counts. Only in-frame clones appear in the TCRdb table, and some are missing; sequencing was by immunoSEQ multiplex PCR. That table furnishes V, J and clone size, whereas the DNA furnished D and trimming. This sample has roughly 69,000 clones, with roughly 80% found just once. This sample is drawn from a study of blood T cell repertoires in COVID-19. Those enrolled, adults aged roughly 18 to 95 years, came from roughly 23 US areas. Clinical histories supplied by participants themselves formed the basis of cohort assignment.

This sequence was found in a woman in her 40s with acute COVID-19. The chain links TRBV19 to TRBJ1-6, with TRBD1 identical over 8 bases. The sequencing sample was made of PBMCs or T cells enriched from blood (not recorded which). The CDR3 reads CASSIAQGGHSPLHF. The CDR3 DNA sequence: TGTGCCAGTAGTATAGCACAGGGGGGTCATTCACCCCTCCACTTT.